The 21 T cell receptor beta chains listed next were all sequenced from one sample in a study of CD8+ T cells in alopecia areata. RNA was isolated and reverse transcribed to cDNA, the sequencing template. Measured with immunoSEQ multiplex PCR; TCRdb has only the in-frame clones, and not every one. The table has about 150,000 clones, about 53% seen once. This specimen consisted of CD8+ T cells sorted from blood, obtained at week 0. The receptors here all came from a human donor with alopecia areata.

The V gene is TRBV2, the J gene TRBJ2-3; 11 bases are shared with TRBD2. The germline V gene encodes CDR1 SNHLY and CDR2 FYNNEI. The V gene end was trimmed by 4 bases and the J gene end by 2 bases; junction bases not matched to a gene: 8. This CDR3 has 17 residues. In DNA form, the CDR3 reads TGTGCCAGCAGTGGGACGACTAGCGGGGCCTACACAGATACGCAGTATTTT. This sequence encodes CASSGTTSGAYTDTQYF.

This chain links TRBV10-2 with TRBJ1-1; possibly TRBD1 for D (6 bases). Germline V gives CDR1 WSHSY, CDR2 SAAADI. The CDR3 spans 14 residues. Trimming removed 6 bases from V and 2 bases from J, with 13 bases in between. For the CDR3, the DNA is TGCGCCAGCAGCACCGGACAGAAAAACACTGAAGCTTTCTTT. Protein: CASSTGQKNTEAFF.

The sample holds a few counts of this clone. The rearrangement uses TRBV30 and TRBJ2-1; D possibly uses TRBD1 or TRBD2 (5 bases each). This CDR3 has 12 residues. The germline V gene encodes CDR1 GTSNPN and CDR2 SVGIG (reference sequence). The CDR3, as DNA: TGTAGTTGGGGGATTACCTACAATGAGCAGTTCTTC. Its translation: CSWGITYNEQFF.

This clone has ten or more counts. The chain carries TRBV19 and TRBJ2-7, with TRBD2 matching over 12 bases. The germline CDR1 and CDR2 sequences are LNHDA and SQIVND (reference sequence). The J segment lost 7 bases and the V segment lost 6 bases, leaving 10 bases of the junction unmatched. The CDR3 sequence is 15 residues long. CDR3 sequence reads: CASSATSGGIYEQYF. CDR3 coding DNA: TGTGCCAGTAGCGCGACTAGCGGGGGAATATATGAGCAGTACTTC.

The count of this clone is one. The rearrangement links TRBV30 to TRBJ1-1; D remains unclear. Germline assignment: CDR1 GTSNPN and CDR2 SVGIG (reference sequence). The CDR3 is 10 amino acids. Trimming pared 2 bases from V and 6 bases from J, leaving 4 bases between. CDR3 amino acids: CAWSSSEAFF. The CDR3, as DNA: TGTGCCTGGAGTTCCTCTGAAGCTTTCTTT.

J is TRBJ1-2 and V is TRBV12-5; D is ambiguous. CDR1 LGHNT and CDR2 FRNRAP come from the germline V gene. V gave up 3 bases and J gave up 8 bases, with 13 bases separating them. The CDR3 runs to 13 residues. CDR3 bases: TGTGCTAGTGGTTTATCCCAGTCTTTGGGCTACACCTTC. Translated: CASGLSQSLGYTF.

Concerning this clone itself: The same CDR3 also results from other DNA sequences found in this sample. J is TRBJ1-1 and V is TRBV30; no reliable D call. From germline, CDR1 is GTSNPN and CDR2 SVGIG (reference sequence). Trimming stripped 0 bases from V and 0 bases from J, with 2 bases between. This CDR3 has 12 amino acids. The CDR3 protein is CAWSVLNTEAFF. DNA for the CDR3: TGTGCCTGGAGTGTACTGAACACTGAAGCTTTCTTT.

This clone has a handful of counts. This CDR3 reads CAWSAYRGRNEQFF. For the CDR3, the DNA is TGTGCCTGGAGTGCATACAGGGGCCGCAATGAGCAGTTCTTC. V gene TRBV30 combines with J gene TRBJ2-1, with TRBD1 matching 7 bases. J was trimmed by 6 bases and V by 1 base; bases with no gene match: 6. Germline values: CDR1 GTSNPN, CDR2 SVGIG (reference sequence). This CDR3 is built from 14 residues.

About this clone itself: The identical CDR3 is also encoded by other nucleotide sequences in the sample. The gene calls are TRBV29-1 and TRBJ2-7; D possibly matches TRBD1 or TRBD2 (6 bases each). Trimming took off 6 bases at V and 2 bases at J, with 14 bases between the two ends. The germline CDR1 and CDR2 sequences are SQVTM and ANQGSEA. The CDR3 sequence is 13 residues long. DNA of the CDR3: TGCAGCGTCGAGGGGGGACAAACCTACGAGCAGTACTTC. This codes for CSVEGGQTYEQYF.

The chain links TRBV30 to TRBJ2-4; 8 positions agree with TRBD2. CDR3 length: 13 residues. V dropped 0 bases and J dropped 7; count of bases not matched to a gene: 2. Per germline, CDR1 GTSNPN and CDR2 SVGIG (reference sequence). The CDR3 is CAWSVTGGNIQYF. The CDR3 nucleotides read TGTGCCTGGAGTGTAACGGGGGGGAACATTCAGTACTTC. Full variable domain (rest looked up from reference TRBV30 and TRBJ2-4): SQTIHQWPATLVQPVGSPLSLECTVEGTSNPNLYWYRQAAGRGLQLLFYSVGIGQISSEVPQNLSASRPQDRQFILSSKKLLLSDSGFYLCAWSVTGGNIQYFGAGTRLSVL.

V is TRBV6-9 and J is TRBJ2-5, with unresolved D. The CDR3 sequence is 10 residues long. Trimming took 7 bases from V and 4 from J, leaving 4 bases between them. In germline, CDR1 is MNHGY, CDR2 SVAAGI. As DNA, the CDR3 is TGTGCCAGCACCAGAGAGACCCAGTACTTC. As protein: CASTRETQYF.

A few counts support this clone. The V gene is TRBV6-6, the J gene TRBJ2-5; no definite D call. This CDR3 comprises 10 residues. Trimming stripped 6 bases from V and 3 bases from J, with 2 bases between. CDR1 is MNHNY, CDR2 SVGAGI, per germline (reference sequence). Written as DNA, the CDR3 is TGTGCCAGCAGGAAAGAGACCCAGTACTTC. It is translated as CASRKETQYF.

The chain joins TRBV4-3 to TRBJ2-7; TRBD2 is a possible D gene (5 bases). Germline lookup yields CDR1 LGHNA and CDR2 YSLEER. Trimming shortened V by 0 bases and J by 0 bases, and 12 bases separated the two germline ends. The CDR3 runs 16 residues. The CDR3, as DNA: TGCGCCAGCAGCCAAGACAGACTATCAACCTCCTACGAGCAGTACTTC. This codes for CASSQDRLSTSYEQYF.

This chain uses TRBV4-3 with TRBJ2-2; D might be TRBD1 or TRBD2, each matching 5 bases. The germline V gene has CDR1 LGHNA and CDR2 YSLEER. Between the trimmed V and J ends, which lost 8 bases and 1 base, there was a span of 11 bases. This CDR3 comprises 14 residues. The CDR3 DNA follows: TGCGCCAGCTCCGGGACCCTGAACACCGGGGAGCTGTTTTTT. Translation: CASSGTLNTGELFF.

The CDR3 DNA reads as TGTGCCAGCAGTGACACACCGGGGGCTCGAGAGACCCAGTACTTC. Translating gives CASSDTPGARETQYF. The chain carries TRBV6-4 and TRBJ2-5; either TRBD1 or TRBD2 may fit D (6 bases each). Germline V CDR1 and CDR2: MRHNA, SNTAGT. Trimming stripped 2 bases from V and 4 bases from J, with 14 bases between. The CDR3 runs 15 residues.

V gene TRBV28 combines with J gene TRBJ2-2; 7 bases fit TRBD1. CDR1 is MDHEN, CDR2 SYDVKM, per germline. The CDR3 length is 15 residues. The J segment lost 0 bases and the V segment lost 3 bases, leaving 1 base of the junction unmatched. The CDR3 is CASSLGTANTGELFF. The CDR3 nucleotides read TGTGCCAGCAGTTTGGGGACAGCGAACACCGGGGAGCTGTTTTTT.

The V and J genes are TRBV30 and TRBJ2-7, with no clear D. The V gene lost 0 bases and the J gene lost 3 bases, with 12 bases spanning the gap. The CDR3 has 14 residues. In germline, CDR1 is GTSNPN, CDR2 SVGIG (reference sequence). The chain's CDR3 is CAWSVGSGFYEQYF. The CDR3 DNA reads as TGTGCCTGGAGTGTAGGGTCTGGATTCTACGAGCAGTACTTC.

In this sample, this clone turned up a few times. The chain is built from TRBV27 and TRBJ2-3; TRBD2 might be the D (7 bases). The CDR3 runs 18 residues. Trimming cost V 5 bases and J 7 bases, with 28 bases left between them. The germline V gene has CDR1 MNHEY and CDR2 SMNVEV (reference sequence). The CDR3 sequence is CASSPYPGGGDTGNTQYF. CDR3 DNA sequence: TGTGCCAGCAGTCCCTACCCGGGGGGCGGGGACACCGGGAATACGCAGTATTTT.

This chain uses TRBV29-1 with TRBJ2-7; 8 nucleotides align to TRBD1. J was trimmed by 7 bases and V by 1 base; bases with no gene match: 9. The CDR3 length is 14 residues. Looked up from germline, CDR1 is SQVTM and CDR2 is ANQGSEA. CDR3 in amino acids: CSVEAGTGSGEQYF. DNA of the CDR3: TGCAGCGTTGAAGCAGGGACAGGATCGGGGGAGCAGTACTTC.

V and J are TRBV5-1 and TRBJ2-6, with TRBD1 identical over 7 bases. The V gene end was trimmed by 0 bases and the J gene end by 11 bases; junction bases not matched to a gene: 5. This CDR3 region has 14 residues. CDR1 SGHRS and CDR2 YFSETQ come from the germline V gene. CDR3 amino acids: CASSLDRGMDVLTF. The CDR3 region has the DNA TGCGCCAGCAGCTTGGACAGGGGAATGGACGTCCTGACTTTC.

The J gene is TRBJ1-5, the V gene TRBV2; tentative D call: TRBD1 (6 bases). The germline V gene has CDR1 SNHLY and CDR2 FYNNEI. This CDR3 spans 13 amino acids. V gave up 3 bases and J gave up 7 bases, with 10 bases separating them. The CDR3 region has the DNA TGTGCCAGCAGTGACCATACAGGGCAGCCCCAGCATTTT. Protein: CASSDHTGQPQHF.